The clone carrying this T cell receptor (beta chain) has a count of ten or more. Germline loops: CDR1 WSHSY, CDR2 SAAADI. The CDR3 spans 13 residues. V gave up 6 bases and J gave up 3 bases, with 12 bases separating them. This sample is drawn from a study of blood T cell repertoires in COVID-19. Study information: Acute and convalescent COVID-19 specimens originated in the United States, Italy and Spain. PBMCs, B-cell-depleted T cells, or T cells provided the cDNA or gDNA that made up the material.

Original processing notes: Estimation of nucleated cell counts relied on the amplification of reference gene primers. Assay: immunoSEQ multiplex PCR; the TCRdb copy retains only in-frame clones and omits some. V, J and clone size are those of that table, while D and trimming were read from the DNA. Seen here are some 120,000 clones, almost 85% observed once, and the top ten hold under 15%. Input material: peripheral blood. The chain couples TRBV10-2 to TRBJ2-7; possibly TRBD1 for D (6 bases). This receptor was obtained from a woman aged 25 to 39 who had recovered from COVID-19. The CDR3 DNA follows: TGCGCCAGCAGGAGCGGACAGAACTACGAGCAGTACTTC. Its translation: CASRSGQNYEQYF.